This T cell receptor (beta chain) derives from a study of siplizumab effects on memory and regulatory T cells. Sequenced by immunoSEQ multiplex PCR; TCRdb stores in-frame clones only, minus some. This sample carries fewer than 85,000 clones, roughly 87% of them seen once, and the ten largest clones take over 1.5%. Trimming shortened V by 4 bases and J by 5 bases, and 9 bases separated the two germline ends. The germline CDR1 and CDR2 sequences are MNHNS and SASEGT. This CDR3 is built from 13 residues. The TCR comes from a human donor in good health. The rearrangement links TRBV6-1 to TRBJ1-5; possible D gene TRBD1, 6 bases. Sequenced input: Tregs sorted from blood. The CDR3 sequence is CASSGTAYQPQHF. The DNA for the CDR3 is TGTGCCAGCAGTGGGACAGCGTATCAGCCCCAGCATTTT.